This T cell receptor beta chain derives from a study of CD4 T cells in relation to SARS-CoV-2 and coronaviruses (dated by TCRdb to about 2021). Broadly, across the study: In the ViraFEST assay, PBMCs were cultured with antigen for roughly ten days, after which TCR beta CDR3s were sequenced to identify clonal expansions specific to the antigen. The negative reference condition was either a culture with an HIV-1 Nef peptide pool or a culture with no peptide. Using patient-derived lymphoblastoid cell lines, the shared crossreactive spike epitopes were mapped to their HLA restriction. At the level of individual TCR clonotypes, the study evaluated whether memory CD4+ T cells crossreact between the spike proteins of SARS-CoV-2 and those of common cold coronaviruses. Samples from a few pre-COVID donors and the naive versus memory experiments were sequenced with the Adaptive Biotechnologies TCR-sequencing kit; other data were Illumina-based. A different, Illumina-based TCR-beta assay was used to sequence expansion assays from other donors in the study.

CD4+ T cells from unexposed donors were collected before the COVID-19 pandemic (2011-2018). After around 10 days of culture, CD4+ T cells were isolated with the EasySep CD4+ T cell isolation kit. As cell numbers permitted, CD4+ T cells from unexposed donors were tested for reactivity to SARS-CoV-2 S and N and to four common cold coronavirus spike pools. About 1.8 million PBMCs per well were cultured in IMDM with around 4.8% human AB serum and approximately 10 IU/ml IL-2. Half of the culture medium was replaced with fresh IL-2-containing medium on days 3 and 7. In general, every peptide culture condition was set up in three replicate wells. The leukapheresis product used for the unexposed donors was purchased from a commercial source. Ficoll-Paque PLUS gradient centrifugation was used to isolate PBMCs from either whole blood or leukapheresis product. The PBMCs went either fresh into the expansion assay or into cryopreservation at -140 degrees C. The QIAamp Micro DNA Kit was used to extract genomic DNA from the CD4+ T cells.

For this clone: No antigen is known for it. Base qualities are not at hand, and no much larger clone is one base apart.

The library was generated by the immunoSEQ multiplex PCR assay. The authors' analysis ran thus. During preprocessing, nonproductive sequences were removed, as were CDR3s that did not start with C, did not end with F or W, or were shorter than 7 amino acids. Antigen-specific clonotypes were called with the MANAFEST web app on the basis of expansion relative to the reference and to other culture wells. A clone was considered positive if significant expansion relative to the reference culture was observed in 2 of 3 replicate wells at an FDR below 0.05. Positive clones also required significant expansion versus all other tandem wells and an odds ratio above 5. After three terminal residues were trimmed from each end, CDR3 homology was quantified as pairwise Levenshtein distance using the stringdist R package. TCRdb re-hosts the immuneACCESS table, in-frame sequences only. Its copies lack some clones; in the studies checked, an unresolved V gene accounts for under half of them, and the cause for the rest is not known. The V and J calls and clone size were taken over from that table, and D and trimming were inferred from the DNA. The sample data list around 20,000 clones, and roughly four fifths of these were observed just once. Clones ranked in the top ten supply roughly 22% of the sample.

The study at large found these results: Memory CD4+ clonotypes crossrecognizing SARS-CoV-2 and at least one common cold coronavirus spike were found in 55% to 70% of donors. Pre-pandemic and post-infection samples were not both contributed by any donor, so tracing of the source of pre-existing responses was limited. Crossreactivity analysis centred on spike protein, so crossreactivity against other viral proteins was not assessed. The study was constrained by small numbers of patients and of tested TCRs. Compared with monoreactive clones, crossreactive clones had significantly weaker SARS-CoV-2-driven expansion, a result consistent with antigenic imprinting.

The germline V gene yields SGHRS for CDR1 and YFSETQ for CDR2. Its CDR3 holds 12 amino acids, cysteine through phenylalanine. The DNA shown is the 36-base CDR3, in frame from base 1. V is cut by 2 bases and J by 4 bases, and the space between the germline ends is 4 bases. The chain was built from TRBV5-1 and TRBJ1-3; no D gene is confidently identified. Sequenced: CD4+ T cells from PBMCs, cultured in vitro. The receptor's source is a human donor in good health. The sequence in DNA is TGCGCCAGCAGCTTCCCCGGAAACACCATATATTTT. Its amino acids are CASSFPGNTIYF.